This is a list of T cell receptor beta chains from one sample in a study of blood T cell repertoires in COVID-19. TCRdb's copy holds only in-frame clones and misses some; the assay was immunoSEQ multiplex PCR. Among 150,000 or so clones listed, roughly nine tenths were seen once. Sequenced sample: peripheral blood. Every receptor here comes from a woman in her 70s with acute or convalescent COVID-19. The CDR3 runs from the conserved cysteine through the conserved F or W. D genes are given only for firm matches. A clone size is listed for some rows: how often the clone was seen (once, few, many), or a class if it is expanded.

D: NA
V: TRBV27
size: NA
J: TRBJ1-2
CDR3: CASSPRRHVGYTF
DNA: TGTGCCAGCAGTCCCCGAAGACATGTAGGCTACACCTTC

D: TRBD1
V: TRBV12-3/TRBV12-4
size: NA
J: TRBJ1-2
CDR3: CASRYGQGGYTF
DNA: TGTGCCAGCAGATACGGACAGGGCGGCTACACCTTC

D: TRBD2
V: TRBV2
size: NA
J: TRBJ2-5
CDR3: CAGRGGAETQYF
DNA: TGTGCCGGCCGGGGGGGCGCCGAGACCCAGTACTTC

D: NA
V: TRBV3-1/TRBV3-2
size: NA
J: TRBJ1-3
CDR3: CASSQDLGGLRGNTIYF
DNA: TGTGCCAGCAGCCAAGATCTTGGAGGGCTAAGAGGAAACACCATATATTTT

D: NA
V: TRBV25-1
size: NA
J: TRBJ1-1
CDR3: CASSEYLNMNTEAFF
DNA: TGTGCCAGCAGTGAATATTTAAACATGAACACTGAAGCTTTCTTT

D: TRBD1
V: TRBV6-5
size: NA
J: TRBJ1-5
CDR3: CASSQDRVLQPQHF
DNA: TGTGCCAGCAGCCAGGACAGGGTCCTTCAGCCCCAGCATTTT

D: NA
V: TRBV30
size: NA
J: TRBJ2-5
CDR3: CAWYNSLTQYF
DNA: TGTGCCTGGTATAACAGTCTCACCCAGTACTTC

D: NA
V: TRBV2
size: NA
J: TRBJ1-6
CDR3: CASRQHSYNSPLHF
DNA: TGTGCCAGCAGACAGCACTCCTATAATTCACCCCTCCACTTT

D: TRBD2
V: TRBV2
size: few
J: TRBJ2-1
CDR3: CASQVERGYNEQFF
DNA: TGTGCCAGTCAGGTGGAGCGGGGGTACAATGAGCAGTTCTTC

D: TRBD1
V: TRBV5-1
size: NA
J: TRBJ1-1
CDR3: CASSWTGGVNTEAFF
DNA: TGCGCCAGCAGCTGGACAGGGGGTGTGAACACTGAAGCTTTCTTT

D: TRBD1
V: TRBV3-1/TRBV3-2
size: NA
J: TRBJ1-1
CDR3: CASSPRRPGQGGTEAFF
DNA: TGTGCCAGCAGTCCTCGTAGGCCGGGACAGGGTGGTACTGAAGCTTTCTTT

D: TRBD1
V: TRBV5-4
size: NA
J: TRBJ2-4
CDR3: CASSLGGQGPKNIQYF
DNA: TGTGCCAGCAGCTTGGGGGGACAGGGTCCCAAAAACATTCAGTACTTC

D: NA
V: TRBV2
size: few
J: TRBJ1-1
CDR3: CASREMTAYTEAFF
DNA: TGTGCCAGCAGAGAAATGACAGCCTACACTGAAGCTTTCTTT

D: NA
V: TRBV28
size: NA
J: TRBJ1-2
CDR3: CASSFGFSAGNYGYTF
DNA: TGTGCCAGCAGTTTTGGTTTCTCGGCAGGGAACTATGGCTACACCTTC

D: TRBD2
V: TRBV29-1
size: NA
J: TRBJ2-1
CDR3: CSIETSGAYNEQFF
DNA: TGCAGCATTGAGACTAGCGGGGCCTACAATGAGCAGTTCTTC

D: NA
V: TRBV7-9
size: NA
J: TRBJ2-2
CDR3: CASIRPLEGTGELFF
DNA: TGTGCCAGCATCCGGCCACTAGAGGGCACCGGGGAGCTGTTTTTT

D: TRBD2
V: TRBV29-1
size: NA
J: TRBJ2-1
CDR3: CSVGIREGEQFF
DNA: TGCAGCGTCGGAATCCGGGAGGGTGAGCAGTTCTTC

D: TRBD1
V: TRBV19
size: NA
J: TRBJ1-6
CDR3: CASRPGQGEYSPLHF
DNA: TGTGCCAGTAGACCGGGACAGGGGGAATATTCACCCCTCCACTTT

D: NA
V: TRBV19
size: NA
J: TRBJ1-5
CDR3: CASTSQGRVFNQPQHF
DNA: TGTGCCAGTACCAGTCAGGGTAGGGTTTTCAATCAGCCCCAGCATTTT

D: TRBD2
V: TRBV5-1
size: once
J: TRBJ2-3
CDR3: CASSLAFGSGEAEDTQYF
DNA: TGCGCCAGCAGCTTGGCCTTTGGTAGCGGGGAGGCAGAAGATACGCAGTATTTT

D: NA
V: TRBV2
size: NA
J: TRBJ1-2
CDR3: CASRRGGNEYGYTF
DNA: TGTGCCAGCAGGCGGGGGGGAAATGAATATGGCTACACCTTC

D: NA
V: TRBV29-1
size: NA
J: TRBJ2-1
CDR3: CSVEFGLAYNEQFF
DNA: TGCAGCGTTGAATTCGGCCTAGCCTACAATGAGCAGTTCTTC

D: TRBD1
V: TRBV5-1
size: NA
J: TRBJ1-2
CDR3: CASSSGQGANYGYTF
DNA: TGCGCCAGCAGTTCCGGACAGGGGGCTAACTATGGCTACACCTTC

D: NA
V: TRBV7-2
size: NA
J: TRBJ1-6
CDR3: CASSLSGGYSSYNSPLHF
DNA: TGTGCCAGCAGCTTAAGTGGAGGGTACAGCTCCTATAATTCACCCCTCCACTTT

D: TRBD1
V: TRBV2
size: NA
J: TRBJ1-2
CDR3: CASSERTGGVISYGYTF
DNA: TGTGCCAGCAGTGAAAGAACAGGGGGGGTTATCTCCTATGGCTACACCTTC

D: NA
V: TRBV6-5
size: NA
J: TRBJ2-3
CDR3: CASSILRGDTQYF
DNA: TGTGCCAGCAGTATTTTAAGGGGAGATACGCAGTATTTT

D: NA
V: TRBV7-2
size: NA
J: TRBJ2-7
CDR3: CASSLDWREQYF
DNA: TGTGCCAGCAGCTTGGACTGGCGGGAGCAGTACTTC

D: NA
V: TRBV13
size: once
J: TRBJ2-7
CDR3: CASSSDRFADEQYF
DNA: TGTGCCAGCAGCTCGGACAGATTCGCCGACGAGCAGTACTTC

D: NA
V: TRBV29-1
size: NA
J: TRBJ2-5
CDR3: CSAGQLQETQYF
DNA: TGCAGCGCCGGACAGCTCCAAGAGACCCAGTACTTC

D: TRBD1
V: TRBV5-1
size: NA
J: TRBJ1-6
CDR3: CASSSDGVGTGVSPLHF
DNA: TGCGCCAGCAGCTCGGACGGTGTCGGGACAGGGGTTTCACCCCTCCACTTT

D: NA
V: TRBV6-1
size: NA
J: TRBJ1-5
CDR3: CASSEFLGGVGNQPQHF
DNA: TGTGCCAGCAGTGAATTCTTGGGAGGGGTTGGCAATCAGCCCCAGCATTTT